These 13 T cell receptor beta chains share one sample of origin, sequenced in a study of cytomegalovirus exposure and HLA in healthy donors. Amplification used 60 Vbeta primers and 13 Jbeta primers. Data came from immunoSEQ multiplex PCR; TCRdb stores just in-frame clones and leaves some out. The sample shows 85,000 to 120,000 clones, about three quarters of them seen only once. Material: PBMCs. The source is a boy aged 5-17 years in good health and CMV-seronegative.

J is TRBJ2-7 and V is TRBV5-1, with 7 bases lining up with TRBD1. Germline trimming cut 2 bases from V and 6 bases from J; bases unmatched to any gene: 5. Germline-derived CDR1 and CDR2 are SGHRS and YFSETQ. CDR3 size: 13 residues. For the CDR3, the DNA is TGCGCCAGCAGCTTTATTACAGGGGTCGAGCAGTACTTC. This gives the protein CASSFITGVEQYF. The full variable domain, its missing parts supplied by reference TRBV5-1 and TRBJ2-7, is KAGVTQTPRYLIKTRGQQVTLSCSPISGHRSVSWYQQTPGQGLQFLFEYFSETQRNKGNFPGRFSGRQFSNSRSEMNVSTLELGDSALYLCASSFITGVEQYFGPGTRLTVT.

This rearrangement joins TRBV28 to TRBJ1-3, with D perhaps TRBD1 (6 bases). Germline CDR1 MDHEN, CDR2 SYDVKM. The CDR3 has 15 amino acids. The V end was cut by 6 bases, the J end by 0 bases, with 12 bases between. The CDR3 sequence is CASRPDSHSGNTIYF. The DNA of the CDR3 is TGTGCCAGCAGACCGGACAGCCACTCTGGAAACACCATATATTTT.

This clone was recorded only once. The genes are TRBV5-1 and TRBJ2-3, with unresolved D. Germline CDR1 is SGHRS and CDR2 is YFSETQ. Deletions cut 0 bases from V and 2 bases from J, with 7 bases between. There are 14 residues in the CDR3. CDR3: CASSLAQDTDTQYF. Here the CDR3 DNA reads TGCGCCAGCAGCTTGGCCCAGGACACAGATACGCAGTATTTT.

The CDR3 loop is CASSFSVNTGELFF. As DNA, the CDR3 is TGTGCCAGCAGCTTCTCGGTTAACACCGGGGAGCTGTTTTTT. The rearrangement uses TRBV5-6 and TRBJ2-2; unclear D gene. V was cut by 2 bases and J by 2 bases, with 7 bases left in between. The CDR3 extends over 14 amino acids. CDR1 and CDR2 (germline): SGHDT, YYEEEE.

The gene calls are TRBV30 and TRBJ1-1, with TRBD1 as a possible D gene (6 bases). CDR1 is GTSNPN, CDR2 SVGIG, per germline (reference sequence). CDR3 length: 12 amino acids. The V gene lost 0 bases and the J gene lost 10 bases, with 12 bases spanning the gap. CDR3 coding DNA: TGTGCCTGGAGTGTAGGGGGAGCTGTAGCTTTCTTT. Translation: CAWSVGGAVAFF.

V and J are TRBV5-1 and TRBJ2-1; D perhaps matches TRBD1 (6 bases). The CDR3 runs to 15 residues. Germline V gives CDR1 SGHRS, CDR2 YFSETQ. The V gene lost 4 bases and the J gene lost 0 bases, with 11 bases spanning the gap. The CDR3 here is CASSLDSLSYNEQFF. In nucleotides, the CDR3 is TGCGCCAGCAGCCTGGACAGTCTCTCCTACAATGAGCAGTTCTTC.

The chain joins TRBV27 to TRBJ2-1; TRBD2 matches 7 bases. The V gene end was trimmed by 2 bases and the J gene end by 12 bases; junction bases not matched to a gene: 19. Germline V gives CDR1 MNHEY, CDR2 SMNVEV (reference sequence). The CDR3 is 17 amino acids. For the CDR3, the DNA is TGTGCCAGCAGTTTAGATTGGACGACTAGCCGTGCTGTGGGGCAGTTCTTC. Its protein is CASSLDWTTSRAVGQFF.

The V gene is TRBV20-1, the J gene TRBJ2-5, with D uncertain. CDR1 is DFQATT and CDR2 is SNEGSKA in the germline V gene (reference sequence). The length of the CDR3 is 11 residues. V was clipped by 7 bases and J by 10 bases, with 16 bases between them. DNA for the CDR3: TGCAGTGGGGCCACTGAGAAGGTCCAGTACTTC. Translated, it gives CSGATEKVQYF.

The V gene is TRBV6-4, the J gene TRBJ1-2, with 8 bases matching TRBD1. CDR1 is MRHNA and CDR2 is SNTAGT in the germline V gene. J gave up 7 bases and V 5 bases, and 6 bases lay outside the gene matches. This CDR3 comprises 13 residues. CDR3 in amino acids: CASSLGQGGGYTF. The CDR3 nucleotides are TGTGCCAGCAGTCTCGGACAGGGTGGTGGCTACACCTTC.

This chain uses TRBV2 with TRBJ1-5; 9 bases map to TRBD1. The CDR3 runs 13 residues. CDR1 is SNHLY and CDR2 is FYNNEI in the germline V gene. The ends lost 7 bases at V and 4 bases at J; junction bases unmatched: 2. CDR3 amino acids: CASIGQGNQPQHF. The CDR3 DNA follows: TGTGCCAGCATCGGACAGGGGAATCAGCCCCAGCATTTT.

V and J are TRBV30 and TRBJ2-5, with 7 positions matching TRBD1. Gene TRBJ2-7 matches the end of the DNA better, so the J call may be wrong. Germline lookup yields CDR1 GTSNPN and CDR2 SVGIG (reference sequence). The CDR3 is 13 amino acids. CDR3 sequence: CAWRVTGNYEQYF. The CDR3 DNA follows: TGTGCCTGGAGGGTGACAGGGAACTACGAGCAGTACTTC.

The rearrangement joins TRBV19 to TRBJ2-2; the D is unclear. Germline V gives CDR1 LNHDA, CDR2 SQIVND (reference sequence). V was shortened by 7 bases and J by 1 base, with 10 bases between the two germline ends. The CDR3 has 14 residues. The CDR3 coding sequence is TGTGCCAGTACGAGGAATAGGAACACCGGGGAGCTGTTTTTT. Amino acids: CASTRNRNTGELFF.

The chain couples TRBV2 to TRBJ2-1; D perhaps matches TRBD2 (6 bases). The CDR3 runs to 16 residues. The germline V gene encodes CDR1 SNHLY and CDR2 FYNNEI. Trimming removed 10 bases from V and 7 bases from J, with 26 bases in between. Here the CDR3 reads CATPPSAGNLRNEQFF. The CDR3 DNA reads as TGTGCCACCCCTCCGTCGGCGGGAAACCTACGAAATGAGCAGTTCTTC.